This TCR beta chain was sequenced for a study of blood T cells in healthy people across ages. Germline assignment: CDR1 SGHKS and CDR2 YYEKEE (reference sequence). CDR3 length equals 16 residues. With a J-beta primer mix and a sample-barcoded 5' primer, a second PCR ran about 7 to 11 cycles. TCRdb passed the 5' RACE reads through MiXCR, listing each CDR3 protein once. The table includes some 760,000 distinct CDR3 sequences, 25% detected once. These data also formed part of another study, on T cells of mothers and their children.

This chain links TRBV5-5 with TRBJ2-1; possible D gene TRBD2, 5 bases. The DNA matches TRBJ2-7 better at its end, which makes the J call doubtful. The sample taken for sequencing was blood. The source is a boy younger than 18 in good health. The CDR3 reads CASSFMKLGPSSEQYF. As DNA, the CDR3 is TGTGCCAGCAGCTTCATGAAACTAGGGCCTTCTTCTGAGCAGTACTTC.